Listed below are T cell receptor beta chains from one sample, sequenced in a study of blood T cells in healthy people across ages. TCRdb itself ran the 5' RACE reads through MiXCR, one entry per CDR3 protein. The sample includes about 930,000 distinct CDR3 sequences, around 29% of them seen just once. The sample was also linked to a second study, of T cells of mothers and their children.

The sample comprised blood. These receptors all come from a woman aged 40 to 50 in good health. CDR3s include the opening cysteine and the closing phenylalanine or tryptophan. D genes are given only for firm matches. Size is stated for part of the rows, as once, few or many counts, or as a class when the clone is expanded.

v_call	clone_size	cdr3_length	j_call	d_call	cdr3_aa	cdr3_nt
TRBV5-1	-	14	TRBJ2-5	TRBD1	CASTQGDRGETQYF	TGCGCCAGCACCCAAGGGGACAGGGGAGAGACCCAGTACTTC
TRBV7-9	many	11	TRBJ2-1	-	CASPRGNEQFF	TGTGCCAGCCCTAGGGGCAATGAGCAGTTCTTC
TRBV7-2	-	14	TRBJ2-1	TRBD2	CASSLAGRGAEQFF	TGTGCCAGCAGCTTAGCGGGGCGGGGGGCTGAGCAGTTCTTC
TRBV20-1	many	14	TRBJ2-5	-	CSARDEGRGETQYF	TGCAGTGCTAGAGATGAGGGGCGCGGAGAGACCCAGTACTTC
TRBV21-1	-	18	TRBJ1-5	-	CASSCLRAPRKVNQPQHF	TGTGCCAGCAGCTGTCTACGGGCGCCGAGGAAGGTCAATCAGCCCCAGCATTTT
TRBV20-1	-	15	TRBJ2-7	TRBD2	CSAHRTSQSSYEQYF	TGCAGTGCCCACAGGACTAGCCAAAGCTCCTACGAGCAGTACTTC
TRBV27	few	15	TRBJ1-1	-	CASSLSRGRNTEAFF	TGTGCCAGCAGTTTATCGCGAGGGCGGAACACTGAAGCTTTCTTT
TRBV5-5	-	16	TRBJ1-6	TRBD1	CASSLVSSQGNSPLHF	TGTGCCAGCAGCTTGGTCTCCTCACAGGGGAATTCACCCCTCCACTTT
TRBV12-3/TRBV12-4	-	13	TRBJ1-4	-	CASRLGGNEKLFF	TGTGCCAGCAGGCTCGGGGGAAATGAAAAACTGTTTTTT
TRBV18	few	15	TRBJ2-7	-	CTSSPGTGTYYEQYF	TGTACCAGCTCACCAGGAACGGGAACTTACTACGAGCAGTACTTC
TRBV9	-	14	TRBJ2-1	TRBD1	CASSVEGQVGEQFF	TGTGCCAGCAGCGTAGAGGGACAGGTCGGCGAGCAGTTCTTC
TRBV27	many	13	TRBJ2-7	-	CASSPRDGYEQYF	TGTGCCAGCAGTCCCCGAGACGGTTACGAGCAGTACTTC
TRBV7-2	-	19	TRBJ2-1	TRBD2	CASSSPGTSGGSSYNEQFF	TGTGCCAGCAGCTCTCCCGGGACTAGCGGGGGCAGCTCCTACAATGAGCAGTTCTTC
TRBV11-2	-	15	TRBJ2-7	TRBD2	CASSLLLGGGYEQYF	TGTGCCAGCAGCTTATTGTTGGGCGGGGGCTACGAGCAGTACTTC
TRBV7-3	many	15	TRBJ2-1	TRBD1	CASRRTGGTRNEQFF	TGTGCCAGCAGACGGACAGGGGGTACCCGAAATGAGCAGTTCTTC
TRBV6-1	-	14	TRBJ1-1	-	CASILGLMNTEAFF	TGTGCCAGCATCTTAGGACTCATGAACACTGAAGCTTTCTTT
TRBV9	many	12	TRBJ1-2	-	CASSGTVVGYTF	TGTGCCAGCAGCGGGACCGTGGTCGGCTACACCTTC
TRBV9	-	13	TRBJ1-1	-	CASSGEGSTEAFF	TGTGCCAGCAGTGGGGAAGGGAGCACTGAAGCTTTCTTT
TRBV20-1	-	15	TRBJ2-1	-	CSARDVRDLYNEQFF	TGCAGTGCTAGAGACGTCAGGGACCTCTACAATGAGCAGTTCTTC
TRBV4-2	few	16	TRBJ2-3	TRBD2	CASSQELAGSTDTQYF	TGTGCCAGCAGCCAAGAACTAGCGGGGAGCACAGATACGCAGTATTTT
TRBV15	-	16	TRBJ2-3	TRBD2	CATSRGGGVRTDTQYF	TGTGCCACCAGCAGAGGTGGGGGGGTCCGCACAGATACGCAGTATTTT
TRBV3-1	-	13	TRBJ2-7	-	CASSHPSGYEQYF	TGTGCCAGCAGCCACCCTTCGGGCTACGAGCAGTACTTC
TRBV5-1	-	17	TRBJ2-7	TRBD1	CASSPSDRVLWAYEQYF	TGCGCCAGCTCCCCCTCGGACAGGGTCCTTTGGGCCTACGAGCAGTACTTC
TRBV28	once	17	TRBJ1-3	-	CASSLPGAEISGNTIYF	TGTGCCAGCAGTTTACCCGGAGCGGAGATCTCTGGAAACACCATATATTTT
TRBV24-1	-	16	TRBJ2-5	-	CATSAFWGERQETQYF	TGTGCCACCAGCGCCTTCTGGGGGGAGAGGCAAGAGACCCAGTACTTC
TRBV3-1	-	16	TRBJ2-5	TRBD2	CASSHRRGGLGETQYF	TGTGCCAGCAGCCACCGACGGGGGGGCCTCGGGGAGACCCAGTACTTC
TRBV29-1	many	15	TRBJ1-2	-	CSADQSQGLLYGYTF	TGCAGCGCCGACCAATCCCAAGGCCTCCTTTATGGCTACACCTTC
TRBV20-1	few	13	TRBJ2-7	-	CSARTALSYEQYF	TGCAGTGCCAGGACAGCCCTCTCCTACGAGCAGTACTTC
TRBV12-5	few	14	TRBJ1-1	-	CASGLTGGKTEAFF	TGTGCTAGTGGTTTGACCGGAGGTAAGACTGAAGCTTTCTTT
TRBV3-1	-	12	TRBJ2-3	-	CASSQDEGRLYF	TGTGCCAGCAGCCAAGATGAGGGGCGTCTGTATTTT
TRBV3-1	-	14	TRBJ2-7	-	CASSHSTGGYEQYF	TGTGCCAGCAGCCACAGTACCGGGGGCTACGAGCAGTACTTC
TRBV27	-	17	TRBJ2-3	TRBD2	CASSLSGGGGARDTQYF	TGTGCCAGCAGTTTATCAGGCGGCGGGGGGGCTCGGGATACGCAGTATTTT
TRBV19	many	19	TRBJ1-6	-	CASSNSPIQGYSGRSPLHF	TGTGCCAGTAGTAACTCCCCAATTCAGGGTTACTCCGGTCGGTCACCCCTCCACTTT
TRBV5-1	-	17	TRBJ1-1	-	CASSPGPNRHASTEAFF	TGCGCCAGCAGCCCGGGGCCCAACAGGCATGCGAGCACTGAAGCTTTCTTT
TRBV5-1	many	13	TRBJ2-3	-	CASSLRGTDTQYF	TGTGCCAGCAGCTTAAGAGGCACAGATACGCAGTATTTT
TRBV28	-	12	TRBJ2-2	-	CASRYSTGELFF	TGTGCCAGCAGATACTCCACCGGGGAGCTGTTTTTT
TRBV29-1	few	17	TRBJ2-3	TRBD1	CSVDGDRTGGSLGNRYF	TGCAGCGTTGACGGAGACCGGACAGGGGGCTCCCTCGGCAATCGGTATTTT
TRBV5-1	many	14	TRBJ2-7	TRBD2	CASSLVSGAVEQYF	TGCGCCAGCAGCTTGGTTAGCGGGGCAGTCGAGCAGTACTTC
TRBV5-5	-	15	TRBJ2-5	TRBD2	CASSLAHGGGETQYF	TGTGCCAGCAGCCTGGCCCACGGCGGGGGAGAGACCCAGTACTTC
TRBV12-3/TRBV12-4	few	15	TRBJ2-1	TRBD2	CASSRLAGGLDEQFF	TGTGCCAGCAGTAGACTAGCGGGGGGCCTGGATGAGCAGTTCTTC
TRBV7-2	few	14	TRBJ1-5	-	CASSLDRGPQLQHF	TGTGCCAGCAGCTTAGACCGGGGTCCCCAGCTCCAGCATTTT
TRBV20-1	few	12	TRBJ1-6	-	CSASRGGSPLHF	TGCAGTGCTAGCAGAGGGGGATCACCCCTCCACTTT
TRBV6-1	-	17	TRBJ2-5	TRBD1	CASSGGQGAWSEETQYF	TGTGCCAGCAGTGGAGGACAGGGGGCTTGGTCCGAAGAGACCCAGTACTTC
TRBV5-1	-	15	TRBJ2-7	TRBD2	CASTPNAGGSYEQYF	TGCGCCAGCACCCCGAATGCGGGGGGCTCCTACGAGCAGTACTTC
TRBV4-1	many	16	TRBJ2-7	-	CASSQDSGVTVGEQYF	TGCGCCAGCAGCCAAGATTCGGGGGTAACGGTTGGCGAGCAGTACTTC
TRBV7-9	-	15	TRBJ1-1	-	CASTETLWINTEAFF	TGTGCCAGCACCGAAACTCTTTGGATTAACACTGAAGCTTTCTTT
TRBV19	-	14	TRBJ2-1	-	CASRGRVVLNKQFF	TGTGCCAGTAGGGGACGGGTGGTACTCAATAAGCAGTTCTTC
TRBV6-6	many	13	TRBJ2-7	TRBD1	CASRPTGVYEQYF	TGTGCCAGCAGACCAACAGGGGTCTACGAGCAGTACTTC
TRBV13	-	14	TRBJ1-1	-	CASSLQARGTEAFF	TGTGCCAGCAGCTTACAGGCGAGGGGCACTGAAGCTTTCTTT
TRBV29-1	many	12	TRBJ1-2	-	CSVDDTGYGYTF	TGCAGCGTTGATGACACCGGCTATGGCTACACCTTC
TRBV4-1	-	16	TRBJ1-1	-	CASSYRDGFMNTEAFF	TGCGCCAGCAGCTACCGGGACGGGTTCATGAACACTGAAGCTTTCTTT